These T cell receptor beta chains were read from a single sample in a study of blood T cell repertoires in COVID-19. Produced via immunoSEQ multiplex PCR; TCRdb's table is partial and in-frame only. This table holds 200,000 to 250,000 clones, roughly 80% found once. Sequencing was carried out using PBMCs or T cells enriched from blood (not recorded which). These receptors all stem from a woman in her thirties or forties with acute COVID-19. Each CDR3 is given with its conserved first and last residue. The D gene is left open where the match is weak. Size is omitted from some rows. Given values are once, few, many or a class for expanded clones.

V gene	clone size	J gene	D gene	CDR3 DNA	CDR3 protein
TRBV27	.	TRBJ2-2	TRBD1	TGTGCCAGCAGTAGGACAGGGTGGACCGGGGAGCTGTTTTTT	CASSRTGWTGELFF
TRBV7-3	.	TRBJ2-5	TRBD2	TGTGCCAGCAGCTCAGGCCCGGGACTAGAGGTGAACTTC	CASSSGPGLEVNF
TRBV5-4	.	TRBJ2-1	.	TGTGCCAGCAGCCCTACAGGGCAGGGCTCCTACAATGAGCAGTTCTTC	CASSPTGQGSYNEQFF
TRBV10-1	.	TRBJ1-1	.	TGCGCCAGCAGTGAGACAGGTTTTACTGAAGCTTTCTTT	CASSETGFTEAFF
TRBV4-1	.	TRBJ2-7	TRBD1	TGCGCCAGCAGGGGAGAGACAGGGGGGCTCTACGAGCAGTACTTC	CASRGETGGLYEQYF
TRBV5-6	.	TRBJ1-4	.	TGTGCCAGCAGCTTGTCGGCCGCCACGGGTGAAAAACTGTTTTTT	CASSLSAATGEKLFF
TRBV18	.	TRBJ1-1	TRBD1	TGTGCCAGCTCACCCGTCACAGGGGGCCTTCCAAACACTGAAGCTTTCTTT	CASSPVTGGLPNTEAFF
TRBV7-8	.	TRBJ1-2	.	TGTGCCAGCAGCTTAGGGGGCAGGGGAGCTAACTATGGCTACACCTTC	CASSLGGRGANYGYTF
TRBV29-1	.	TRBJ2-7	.	TGCAGCGTTGGGGCCCTGGGCCGAGAAAACGAGCAGTACTTC	CSVGALGRENEQYF
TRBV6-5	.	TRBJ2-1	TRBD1	TGTGCCAGCAGTTTACAGGGGCCCCCACACAATGAGCAGTTCTTC	CASSLQGPPHNEQFF
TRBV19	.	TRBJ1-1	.	TGTGCCAGTAGATCCGTCGGCAGGTCGAACACTGAAGCTTTCTTT	CASRSVGRSNTEAFF
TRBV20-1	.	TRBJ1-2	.	TGCAGTGCTAGGAACTTGGGCTACACCTTC	CSARNLGYTF
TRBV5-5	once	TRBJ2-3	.	TGTGCCAGCAGCTTGCGGGGGATCACAGATACGCAGTATTTT	CASSLRGITDTQYF
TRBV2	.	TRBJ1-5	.	TGTGCCAGCAGTTCCCAATTAGGAGGGGCGGGTCAGCCCCAGCATTTT	CASSSQLGGAGQPQHF
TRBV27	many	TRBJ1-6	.	TGTGCCAGCAGTTTCGCCAGGGGCTATAATTCACCCCTCCACTTT	CASSFARGYNSPLHF
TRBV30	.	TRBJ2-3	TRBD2	TGTGCCTGGAGTTATTTTAGCGGGAGGGCAGATACGCAGTATTTT	CAWSYFSGRADTQYF
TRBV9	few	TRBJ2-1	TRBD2	TGTGCCAGCAGCGTCAGCCCCGGACTAGCGGGAGCAAATGAGCAGTTCTTC	CASSVSPGLAGANEQFF
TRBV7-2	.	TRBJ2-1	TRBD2	TGTGCCAGCAGCTTACCAGCGGGGGGGGAACACAATGAGCAGTTCTTC	CASSLPAGGEHNEQFF
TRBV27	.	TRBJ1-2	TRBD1	TGTGCCAGCAGTTTCTGGGGGACAGGGACGAACTATGGCTACACCTTC	CASSFWGTGTNYGYTF
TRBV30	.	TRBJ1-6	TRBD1	TGTGCCTGGAGTCCTCTGCCAGGACCAGGGGGGACCCTCCACTTT	CAWSPLPGPGGTLHF
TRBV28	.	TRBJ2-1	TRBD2	TGTGCCAGCACGGGACTAGCGAGGGATCGTCGTGTGTTCTTC	CASTGLARDRRVFF
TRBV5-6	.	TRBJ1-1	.	TGTGCCAGCAGTCGGAGGTACAGCAACACTGAAGCTTTCTTT	CASSRRYSNTEAFF